Listed below are T cell receptor beta chains from one sample, sequenced in a study of radiotherapy plus CTLA-4 blockade in lung cancer. The protocol was immunoSEQ multiplex PCR, while the TCRdb copy is restricted to in-frame clones and leaves out a portion. The sample consists of some 90,000 clones, roughly 80% of them appearing once. Sequenced here: peripheral blood, sampled from a patient treated with radiotherapy plus ipilimumab. All receptors derive from a human donor with non-small cell lung cancer who had stable disease on radiotherapy plus ipilimumab. Both conserved end residues are part of each CDR3. A D gene is named only where the DNA matches it firmly. Some rows mark clone size as missing; the rest say once, few, many or name a class of expanded clone.

TRBV7-3	12	.	.	TRBJ2-2	TGTGCCAGCAGCTCCGGCACCGGGGAGCTGTTTTTT	CASSSGTGELFF
TRBV11-2	15	.	.	TRBJ2-1	TGTGCCAGCAGCTTAGGCGCGGGACAGAGCAATGAGCAGTTCTTC	CASSLGAGQSNEQFF
TRBV9	15	once	TRBD1	TRBJ1-4	TGTGCCAGCAGCGCCGGACAGGTCGATAATGAAAAACTGTTTTTT	CASSAGQVDNEKLFF
TRBV14	15	few	.	TRBJ2-7	TGTGCCAGCAGCCCAAGGACAGTGCACAGGGATGAGCAGTACTTC	CASSPRTVHRDEQYF
TRBV7-7	15	.	TRBD2	TRBJ2-2	TGTGCTAGCAGCCCCGGGACTAGCGTGACCGGGGAGCTGTTTTTT	CASSPGTSVTGELFF
TRBV6-1	16	.	.	TRBJ2-6	TGTGCCAGCAGTGATGCAGGATTCTCTGGGGCCAACGTCCTGACTTTC	CASSDAGFSGANVLTF
TRBV4-2	16	.	.	TRBJ1-1	TGTGCCAGCAGCCAAGATCTTATGGGTGGTAGGACTGAAGCTTTCTTT	CASSQDLMGGRTEAFF
TRBV27	13	.	.	TRBJ1-1	TGTGCCAGCAGTAAGACAGTGAACACTGAAGCTTTCTTT	CASSKTVNTEAFF
TRBV19	15	.	TRBD2	TRBJ2-7	TGTGCCAGTAGCCCGACTAGCGGGAGTCCCTACGAGCAGTACTTC	CASSPTSGSPYEQYF
TRBV6-1	13	.	.	TRBJ1-5	TGTGCCAGCAGTGATTGGGAGAGGCAGCCCCAGCATTTT	CASSDWERQPQHF
TRBV7-9	15	.	.	TRBJ2-7	TGTGCCAGCAGCCCACCGGGACTGAGCTCCTACGAGCAGTACTTC	CASSPPGLSSYEQYF
TRBV27	12	.	TRBD2	TRBJ2-7	TGTGCCAGCAGCGGCGGGGGGTACGAGCAGTACTTC	CASSGGGYEQYF
TRBV5-6	14	.	.	TRBJ2-7	TGTGCCAGCAGCTTGGCGGGAGTTTCCTACGAGCAGTACTTC	CASSLAGVSYEQYF
TRBV10-3	12	.	.	TRBJ2-1	TGTGCCATCAGTGAGCCGGACTTACCACAGTTCTTC	CAISEPDLPQFF
TRBV19	14	.	.	TRBJ2-2	TGTGCCAGTACCGAACAGGGGAACACCGGGGAGCTGTTTTTT	CASTEQGNTGELFF
TRBV2	13	.	TRBD1	TRBJ2-7	TGTGCCAGCCTCCCGGCCACAGGGGGCGAGCAGTACTTC	CASLPATGGEQYF
TRBV28	15	.	TRBD2	TRBJ2-7	TGTGCCAGCAGTCGGATAGCGGGGAGCACCTACGAGCAGTACTTC	CASSRIAGSTYEQYF
TRBV25-1	14	.	TRBD2	TRBJ2-1	TGTGCCAGCAGGGCGGGAGGGCCCTACAATGAGCAGTTCTTC	CASRAGGPYNEQFF
TRBV2	15	.	.	TRBJ2-3	TGTGCCAGCAGTGACGTCGGGCAGGGGACAGATACGCAGTATTTT	CASSDVGQGTDTQYF
TRBV7-9	12	.	.	TRBJ2-1	TGTGCCAGCAGCTTAGACCCTCTTGAGCAGTTCTTC	CASSLDPLEQFF
TRBV7-2	13	once	TRBD2	TRBJ2-1	TGTGCCAGCAGCTCGACTAGCGGCAATGAGCAGTTCTTC	CASSSTSGNEQFF
TRBV11-1	12	.	.	TRBJ2-7	TGTGCCAGCAGCTTGGCCAGGGGCGAGCAGTACTTC	CASSLARGEQYF
TRBV4-1	13	.	.	TRBJ1-5	TGCGCCAGCAGCCAAGACGACAGGCGGCCCCAGCATTTT	CASSQDDRRPQHF